Given below is one T cell receptor (beta chain) in context. Its antigen is not identified. Data came from immunoSEQ multiplex PCR; TCRdb stores just in-frame clones and leaves some out. The top ten clones hold about 3.2% of a sample with about 66,000 clones, over 85% of them seen once. The length of the CDR3 is 15 residues. Trimming removed 0 bases from V and 6 bases from J; junction bases left unmatched: 2. Per the germline V gene, CDR1 is SGDLS and CDR2 is YYNGEE. This record belongs to a study of T cells after posttransplantation cyclophosphamide. Study-level points and caveats: After PTCy, TRB diversity resembled that of CNI/methotrexate controls.

The chain carries TRBV9 and TRBJ2-3, with 12 bases identical to TRBD2. The source is a woman aged 25 to 39 in good health and a related stem cell transplant donor. The specimen sequenced was PBMCs. Here the CDR3 DNA reads TGTGCCAGCAGCGTAGGACTAGCGGGGGTCGATACGCAGTATTTT. This gives the protein CASSVGLAGVDTQYF.